This TCR beta chain was captured by sequencing in a study of cytomegalovirus exposure and HLA in healthy donors. Study-wide points: With high specificity and sensitivity, the classifier reportedly diagnosed cytomegalovirus status. Altogether, 164 TCR beta chains were recorded as cytomegalovirus-associated.

This table comes from immunoSEQ multiplex PCR, and its TCRdb copy is limited to in-frame clones, with some not included. The repertoire has some 68,000 clones, roughly 96% of them found once; the top ten carry 2.4%. With respect to this clone: Its antigen is not known.

Specimen: PBMCs. This clonotype originated in a man aged 18 to 35 in good health and CMV-seronegative.

CDR3 protein: CASSPGTSGGNEQFF. The DNA of the CDR3 is TGTGCCAGCAGCCCCGGGACTAGCGGGGGGAATGAGCAGTTCTTC. The V and J genes are TRBV7-3 and TRBJ2-1, with 15 bases lining up with TRBD2. CDR3 length: 15 amino acids. Unmatched junction bases numbered 3, after V lost 5 bases and J lost 7 bases. CDR1 and CDR2 from the germline V gene are SGHTA and FQGTGA.